The rows below give T cell receptor beta chains drawn from one sample of a study of blood T cells in healthy people across ages. TCRdb re-called the 5' RACE reads through MiXCR, storing one row per CDR3 protein. The sample includes 850,000 or so distinct CDR3 sequences, under 30% of them seen just once. The sequenced sample consisted of blood. The receptor source for this set is an elderly woman in good health. Both conserved end residues are part of each CDR3. The D gene is left open where the match is weak. Clone size is given for some rows only: seen once, a few or many times, or a class if the clone is expanded.

D gene: NA; CDR3 length: 14; clone size: many; V gene: TRBV4-3; J gene: TRBJ2-5; CDR3 DNA: TGCGCCAGCAGCCACGCCAACGGAGCGGGGACCCAGTACTTC; CDR3 protein: CASSHANGAGTQYF
D gene: TRBD1; CDR3 length: 15; clone size: NA; V gene: TRBV9; J gene: TRBJ1-1; CDR3 DNA: TGTGCCAGCAGCGGTGGGGACAGAGGTAACACTGAAGCTTTCTTT; CDR3 protein: CASSGGDRGNTEAFF
D gene: TRBD1; CDR3 length: 14; clone size: many; V gene: TRBV7-2; J gene: TRBJ1-4; CDR3 DNA: TGTGCCAGCAGCCCATGGGACAGGCGTGAAAAACTGTTTTTT; CDR3 protein: CASSPWDRREKLFF
D gene: NA; CDR3 length: 13; clone size: few; V gene: TRBV2; J gene: TRBJ1-1; CDR3 DNA: TGTGCCAGCAGTGACCGAGAAGGGACTGAAGCTTTCTTT; CDR3 protein: CASSDREGTEAFF
D gene: NA; CDR3 length: 16; clone size: NA; V gene: TRBV15; J gene: TRBJ2-7; CDR3 DNA: TGTGCCACCAGCAGAGGAAGCTATAGCTCCTACAATGAGCAGTACTTC; CDR3 protein: CATSRGSYSSYNEQYF
D gene: NA; CDR3 length: 17; clone size: NA; V gene: TRBV7-2; J gene: TRBJ2-3; CDR3 DNA: TGTGCCAGCAGCTTAAGACCGGGGGGCACTAGCACAGATACGCAGTATTTT; CDR3 protein: CASSLRPGGTSTDTQYF
D gene: TRBD1; CDR3 length: 15; clone size: few; V gene: TRBV27; J gene: TRBJ1-2; CDR3 DNA: TGTGCCAGCAGTCTAGCCTCCGGGACAGACTATGGCTACACCTTC; CDR3 protein: CASSLASGTDYGYTF
D gene: TRBD2; CDR3 length: 14; clone size: NA; V gene: TRBV27; J gene: TRBJ2-1; CDR3 DNA: TGTGCCAGCGCTAGCGGCCGGGGCTACAATGAGCAGTTCTTC; CDR3 protein: CASASGRGYNEQFF
D gene: TRBD1; CDR3 length: 14; clone size: many; V gene: TRBV12-3/TRBV12-4; J gene: TRBJ2-2; CDR3 DNA: TGTGCCAGCAGTTTAGGGACAGGGATCGGGGAGCTGTTTTTT; CDR3 protein: CASSLGTGIGELFF
D gene: NA; CDR3 length: 13; clone size: NA; V gene: TRBV5-6; J gene: TRBJ2-1; CDR3 DNA: TGTGCCAGCAGCTTACTAACTAGCAATGAGCAGTTCTTC; CDR3 protein: CASSLLTSNEQFF
D gene: NA; CDR3 length: 16; clone size: few; V gene: TRBV4-3; J gene: TRBJ1-6; CDR3 DNA: TGCGCCAGCACCCAGGACTTGAGCTCCTATAATTCACCCCTCCACTTT; CDR3 protein: CASTQDLSSYNSPLHF
D gene: TRBD2; CDR3 length: 15; clone size: many; V gene: TRBV7-2; J gene: TRBJ2-3; CDR3 DNA: TGTGCCAGCAGCCTTACGGGACTAGAGTCAGATACGCAGTATTTT; CDR3 protein: CASSLTGLESDTQYF
D gene: NA; CDR3 length: 15; clone size: NA; V gene: TRBV6-6; J gene: TRBJ2-3; CDR3 DNA: TGTGCCAGCAGTTTCGGTGGCGGGGCGGAAGATACGCAGTATTTT; CDR3 protein: CASSFGGGAEDTQYF
D gene: NA; CDR3 length: 14; clone size: NA; V gene: TRBV3-1; J gene: TRBJ1-1; CDR3 DNA: TGTGCCAGCAGCCTACAGGACCAGAACACTGAAGCTTTCTTT; CDR3 protein: CASSLQDQNTEAFF
D gene: NA; CDR3 length: 15; clone size: few; V gene: TRBV4-1; J gene: TRBJ2-2; CDR3 DNA: TGCGCCAGCAGCCAAGATAGAACTAGCTCCGGGGAGCTGTTTTTT; CDR3 protein: CASSQDRTSSGELFF
D gene: NA; CDR3 length: 15; clone size: many; V gene: TRBV11-1; J gene: TRBJ2-7; CDR3 DNA: TGTGCCAGCAGCTCCGGTCCAGGGAACTCCTACGAGCAGTACTTC; CDR3 protein: CASSSGPGNSYEQYF
D gene: NA; CDR3 length: 15; clone size: NA; V gene: TRBV3-1; J gene: TRBJ2-3; CDR3 DNA: TGTGCCAGCAGCTTTTGGGGATCCTTCACAGATACGCAGTATTTT; CDR3 protein: CASSFWGSFTDTQYF
D gene: NA; CDR3 length: 15; clone size: NA; V gene: TRBV19; J gene: TRBJ1-2; CDR3 DNA: TGTGCCAGTAGTATGTTAGCAGACAGATCCCATGGCTACACCTTC; CDR3 protein: CASSMLADRSHGYTF
D gene: NA; CDR3 length: 15; clone size: NA; V gene: TRBV7-3; J gene: TRBJ2-5; CDR3 DNA: TGTGCCAGCAGCTTAAAATCCAGGGGAGCGGAGACCCAGTACTTC; CDR3 protein: CASSLKSRGAETQYF
D gene: TRBD1; CDR3 length: 16; clone size: many; V gene: TRBV7-2; J gene: TRBJ2-3; CDR3 DNA: TGTGCCAGCAGCTTAGGTGGACAGGGGCATATAGATACGCAGTATTTT; CDR3 protein: CASSLGGQGHIDTQYF
D gene: NA; CDR3 length: 14; clone size: many; V gene: TRBV2; J gene: TRBJ1-5; CDR3 DNA: TGTGCCAGCAGTGTAAAAGGGGACAATCAGCCCCAGCATTTT; CDR3 protein: CASSVKGDNQPQHF
D gene: NA; CDR3 length: 13; clone size: few; V gene: TRBV15; J gene: TRBJ1-5; CDR3 DNA: TGTGCCACCAGCAGAGATAACGGTCAGCCCCAGCATTTT; CDR3 protein: CATSRDNGQPQHF
D gene: NA; CDR3 length: 18; clone size: NA; V gene: TRBV5-1; J gene: TRBJ2-3; CDR3 DNA: TGCGCCAGCAGCCCCGGACAGGGAAGGGCTAGCGCGGGGGTTACGCAGTATTTT; CDR3 protein: CASSPGQGRASAGVTQYF
D gene: NA; CDR3 length: 16; clone size: few; V gene: TRBV21-1; J gene: TRBJ2-3; CDR3 DNA: TGTGCCAGCAGCAAAGTCGAGCGGGGGGAGAGGGATACGCAGTATTTT; CDR3 protein: CASSKVERGERDTQYF
D gene: TRBD1; CDR3 length: 15; clone size: many; V gene: TRBV5-1; J gene: TRBJ2-7; CDR3 DNA: TGCGCCAGCAGCCTGACTGGGACAGCTTTATACGAGCAGTACTTC; CDR3 protein: CASSLTGTALYEQYF
D gene: NA; CDR3 length: 13; clone size: NA; V gene: TRBV5-1; J gene: TRBJ2-7; CDR3 DNA: TGCGCCAGCAGCTTGGGACTAACAGGGCAGCAGTACTTC; CDR3 protein: CASSLGLTGQQYF
D gene: TRBD1; CDR3 length: 18; clone size: NA; V gene: TRBV12-3/TRBV12-4; J gene: TRBJ2-2; CDR3 DNA: TGTGCCAGCAGTTCAGGGACAGGTACCCGATGGGACACCGGGGAGCTGTTTTTT; CDR3 protein: CASSSGTGTRWDTGELFF
D gene: NA; CDR3 length: 19; clone size: NA; V gene: TRBV4-3; J gene: TRBJ2-4; CDR3 DNA: TGCGCCAGCAGCCATGACCTGGTTGGGGGGGCGATTGTCAAAAACATTCAGTACTTC; CDR3 protein: CASSHDLVGGAIVKNIQYF
D gene: NA; CDR3 length: 12; clone size: many; V gene: TRBV20-1; J gene: TRBJ1-5; CDR3 DNA: TGCAGTGCTAGAGGGGGCGTGCAGCCCCAGCATTTT; CDR3 protein: CSARGGVQPQHF
D gene: NA; CDR3 length: 14; clone size: NA; V gene: TRBV7-3; J gene: TRBJ2-3; CDR3 DNA: TGTGCCAGCAGCTTAACGGGGATGTCGGATACGCAGTATTTT; CDR3 protein: CASSLTGMSDTQYF
D gene: NA; CDR3 length: 17; clone size: many; V gene: TRBV6-5; J gene: TRBJ2-1; CDR3 DNA: TGTGCCAGCAGTTACTATTCCGGTGCTGGCCCCAACAATGAGCAGTTCTTC; CDR3 protein: CASSYYSGAGPNNEQFF
D gene: TRBD2; CDR3 length: 16; clone size: NA; V gene: TRBV5-5; J gene: TRBJ2-3; CDR3 DNA: TGTGCCGGCAGCTTGGTAAGCGGGGGCTCCACAGATACGCAGTATTTT; CDR3 protein: CAGSLVSGGSTDTQYF
D gene: NA; CDR3 length: 13; clone size: few; V gene: TRBV19; J gene: TRBJ2-1; CDR3 DNA: TGTGCCAGCAACAGGGTTCCAGGCAATGAGCAGTTCTTC; CDR3 protein: CASNRVPGNEQFF
D gene: TRBD2; CDR3 length: 15; clone size: many; V gene: TRBV20-1; J gene: TRBJ2-1; CDR3 DNA: TGCAGTGCTGTCAGACTAGCGGGGGGGACGGATGAGCAGTTCTTC; CDR3 protein: CSAVRLAGGTDEQFF
D gene: NA; CDR3 length: 13; clone size: many; V gene: TRBV20-1; J gene: TRBJ1-5; CDR3 DNA: TGCAGTGCTGTGGTGAGTTACAATCAGCCCCAGCATTTT; CDR3 protein: CSAVVSYNQPQHF
D gene: NA; CDR3 length: 14; clone size: many; V gene: TRBV6-2/TRBV6-3; J gene: TRBJ2-5; CDR3 DNA: TGTGCCAGCAGACGAGACGGAGGGCAAGAGACCCAGTACTTC; CDR3 protein: CASRRDGGQETQYF
D gene: TRBD2; CDR3 length: 16; clone size: many; V gene: TRBV3-1; J gene: TRBJ2-4; CDR3 DNA: TGTGCCAGCAGCCAAGCGGTCGGGAGGGCCAAAAACATTCAGTACTTC; CDR3 protein: CASSQAVGRAKNIQYF
D gene: TRBD1; CDR3 length: 14; clone size: many; V gene: TRBV12-3/TRBV12-4; J gene: TRBJ2-5; CDR3 DNA: TGTGCCAGCAGTCGAGGACAGGTGGGAGAGACCCAGTACTTC; CDR3 protein: CASSRGQVGETQYF
D gene: NA; CDR3 length: 14; clone size: many; V gene: TRBV20-1; J gene: TRBJ1-2; CDR3 DNA: TGCAGTGCTAGTGGGGGGAGGTCTAACTATGGCTACACCTTC; CDR3 protein: CSASGGRSNYGYTF
D gene: TRBD1; CDR3 length: 15; clone size: many; V gene: TRBV7-9; J gene: TRBJ1-1; CDR3 DNA: TGTGCCAGCAGCTTCTTACAGGGGCGGAACACTGAAGCTTTCTTT; CDR3 protein: CASSFLQGRNTEAFF
D gene: NA; CDR3 length: 14; clone size: few; V gene: TRBV30; J gene: TRBJ1-1; CDR3 DNA: TGTGCCTGGAGTGTAAGTCGGCCTGGTCTCGAAGCTTTCTTT; CDR3 protein: CAWSVSRPGLEAFF